Listed below are T cell receptor beta chains from one sample, sequenced in a study of blood T cells in healthy people across ages. Via MiXCR, TCRdb re-called the 5' RACE reads, giving one row per CDR3 protein. This table holds approximately 1,100,000 distinct CDR3 sequences, roughly 45% found once. What was sequenced was blood. The source is a woman aged 60 to 75 in good health. CDR3s include the opening cysteine and the closing phenylalanine or tryptophan. D genes are given only for firm matches. Clone size appears in some rows only: once, few, many, or a class for an expanded clone.

j_gene | v_gene | len | abundance | d_gene | CDR3nt | CDR3aa
TRBJ2-7 | TRBV10-3 | 14 | NA | NA | TGTGCCATCAGTGAGTTGGACTCCTACAATGAGCAGTACTTC | CAISELDSYNEQYF
TRBJ2-7 | TRBV27 | 14 | NA | NA | TGTGCCACCTGTGACAGGACCTGGTGTTACGAGCAGTACTTC | CATCDRTWCYEQYF
TRBJ2-3 | TRBV7-2 | 18 | few | TRBD2 | TGTGCCAGCAGCTTAGACGGAGGAGCGGGAGGGAGCACAGATACGCAGTATTTT | CASSLDGGAGGSTDTQYF
TRBJ2-7 | TRBV14 | 15 | NA | TRBD1 | TGTGCCAGCAGCCAACGGACAGGGGTAGCCTACGAGCAGTACTTC | CASSQRTGVAYEQYF
TRBJ2-5 | TRBV18 | 14 | NA | NA | TGTGCCAGCTCACCAAGGGTAGCAGGAGAGACCCAGTACTTC | CASSPRVAGETQYF
TRBJ1-2 | TRBV2 | 12 | once | NA | TGTGCCAGCAGTGAAAGGTTCTATGGCTACACCTTC | CASSERFYGYTF
TRBJ2-5 | TRBV21-1 | 17 | NA | NA | TGTGCCAGCAGCAATGCCCGGGGAGAGGTCCGGGGGGAGACCCAGTACTTC | CASSNARGEVRGETQYF
TRBJ2-3 | TRBV20-1 | 19 | NA | TRBD2 | TGCGGTGCCAGAGAAATTGGACTAGCGGGAGGGAGGGGCACAGATACGCAGTATTTT | CGAREIGLAGGRGTDTQYF
TRBJ2-1 | TRBV12-3/TRBV12-4 | 15 | NA | NA | TGTGCCAGCAGTCCCCGACTAGATCCCTACAATGAGCAGTTCTTC | CASSPRLDPYNEQFF
TRBJ2-4 | TRBV5-1 | 14 | NA | TRBD1 | TGCGCCAGCAGCTTCAAGGGGGCGGGAAACATTCAGTACTTC | CASSFKGAGNIQYF
TRBJ2-7 | TRBV27 | 13 | few | TRBD1 | TGTGCCATCGCGAGGACAGGCTCCTACGAGCAGTACTTC | CAIARTGSYEQYF
TRBJ2-6 | TRBV7-9 | 13 | NA | NA | TGTGCCAGCAGCCCTTCTAGGGCCAACGTCCTGACTTTC | CASSPSRANVLTF
TRBJ1-5 | TRBV5-1 | 14 | NA | NA | TGCGCCAGCAGCTCAGACAGCCTCGGGCAGCCCCAGCATTTT | CASSSDSLGQPQHF
TRBJ2-3 | TRBV10-1 | 14 | few | TRBD2 | TGCGCCAGCAGTGATAGAAGCGGGGCAGATACGCAGTATTTT | CASSDRSGADTQYF
TRBJ2-3 | TRBV14 | 16 | NA | NA | TGTGCCAGCAGCCAAGGGGGACGGACTACCACAGATACGCAGTATTTT | CASSQGGRTTTDTQYF
TRBJ1-2 | TRBV6-5 | 14 | NA | NA | TGTGCCAGCACCCAGACCGGGGGCGTCTATGGCTACACCTTC | CASTQTGGVYGYTF
TRBJ2-7 | TRBV7-2 | 15 | NA | NA | TGTGCCAGCAGCTTAGATGTGTTCCCAGCCTACGAGCAGTACTTC | CASSLDVFPAYEQYF
TRBJ2-7 | TRBV27 | 15 | NA | TRBD2 | TGTGCCAGCAGTTTGGGACTAGTCCCTTACAATGAGCAGTACTTC | CASSLGLVPYNEQYF
TRBJ2-5 | TRBV5-1 | 14 | once | TRBD1 | TGCGCCAGCAGCCTACGGACAGGGCTAGAGACCCAGTACTTC | CASSLRTGLETQYF
TRBJ1-2 | TRBV9 | 12 | NA | NA | TGTGCCAGCAGCCCGACGTTAGAGGGCTACACCTTC | CASSPTLEGYTF
TRBJ2-4 | TRBV20-1 | 13 | NA | NA | TGCAGTGCAAGAGGGATGGCCAAAAACATTCAGTACTTC | CSARGMAKNIQYF
TRBJ2-7 | TRBV24-1 | 15 | NA | TRBD2 | TGTGCCACCAGTGAAGGGACTAATCCTGTTTACGAGCAGTACTTC | CATSEGTNPVYEQYF